The entry below gives a single T cell receptor (beta chain) sequence along with its context. Its specificity is not known. It was with a sample-barcoded 5' primer and a J-beta primer mix that a second PCR of roughly 7 to 12 cycles was run. The template-switch adaptor, which had 12 random nucleotides, put a tag on each cDNA molecule. TCRdb recomputed calls from the 5' RACE reads with MiXCR, one row per CDR3 protein. The data show over 1.5 million distinct CDR3 sequences, about 50% seen once. Russia was home to the donors, healthy Caucasian individuals aged about 6 to 90. The data were obtained in a study of blood T cells in healthy people across ages. V was shortened by 0 bases and J by 3 bases, with 12 bases between the two germline ends. This CDR3 has 16 amino acids. Germline assignment: CDR1 LGHNA and CDR2 YNFKEQ. Findings and caveats of the study: Expanded clonotype shifts may have been confounded, as the donors had an unknown CMV status. Leaving the PBMCs unsorted stopped any conclusive comparison of naive versus antigen-experienced cells.

What was sequenced was blood. The receptor's source is a woman in her thirties or forties in good health. This chain joins TRBV4-2 and TRBJ1-5; no clear D. Written as DNA, the CDR3 is TGTGCCAGCAGCCAAGATGCACCGGGAGACAATCAGCCCCAGCATTTT. Its protein product is CASSQDAPGDNQPQHF.